A single sample is the source of the 26 T cell receptor beta chains below, sequenced in a study of blood T cell repertoires in COVID-19 (dated by TCRdb to about 2020). Library creation used the immunoSEQ multiplex PCR assay. Drawn from immuneACCESS, this table holds only the in-frame rearrangements with V and J called that TCRdb kept. Clones are partly lost; checked studies trace under half to an unresolved V gene and leave the rest unexplained. For this sample there are 300,000 to 400,000 clones; about 88% appear just once. The ten largest clonotypes hold under 8.5% of the sample. Specimen: peripheral blood. These receptors all come from a woman aged 55-75 years with COVID-19, enrolled during active disease.

J is TRBJ1-1 and V is TRBV30; D may be TRBD1 (5 bases). CDR3 length equals 12 residues. Per the germline V gene, CDR1 is GTSNPN and CDR2 is SVGIG (reference sequence). V was pared by 0 bases and J by 10 bases, with 12 bases between. The CDR3 DNA reads TGTGCCTGGAGTGTTATTTCTAGGGGAGCTTTCTTT. Amino acids: CAWSVISRGAFF. Complete variable domain (other parts from reference TRBV30 and TRBJ1-1): SQTIHQWPATLVQPVGSPLSLECTVEGTSNPNLYWYRQAAGRGLQLLFYSVGIGQISSEVPQNLSASRPQDRQFILSSKKLLLSDSGFYLCAWSVISRGAFFGQGTRLTVV.

The rearrangement links TRBV12-3 or TRBV12-4 to TRBJ1-2; maybe TRBD1 (6 bases). V was pared by 5 bases and J by 8 bases, with 15 bases between. The CDR3 is 13 amino acids. This chain's CDR3 is CASSPNREYGYTF. The CDR3 DNA reads TGTGCCAGCAGTCCGAACAGGGAATACGGCTACACCTTC.

V is TRBV19 and J is TRBJ1-2; 8 positions agree with TRBD1. Germline CDR1 and CDR2: LNHDA and SQIVND (reference sequence). CDR3 length equals 13 residues. Trimming took 2 bases from V and 14 from J; bases not matched to a gene: 10. The CDR3, as DNA: TGTGCCAGTAGTATAAAGGCAGGGGGCGGAACTACCTTC. Its protein is CASSIKAGGGTTF.

The chain joins TRBV7-8 to TRBJ2-7; the D is unclear. V shed 5 bases and J shed 2 bases, with 4 bases lying between them. The CDR3 spans 11 residues. Looked up from germline, CDR1 is SGHVS and CDR2 is FQNEAQ. DNA for the CDR3: TGTGCCAGCAGCCATACCTACGAGCAGTACTTC. Its translation: CASSHTYEQYF.

This clone was detected only once. V is TRBV11-3 and J is TRBJ2-3, with 10 bases that match TRBD2. This CDR3 comprises 17 residues. CDR1 and CDR2 (germline): SGHNT, YENEEA. V shed 2 bases and J 4 bases; nucleotides not matched to a gene: 9. CDR3 DNA: TGTGCCAGCAGCTTATACGCGCTAGCGGGGGAAGCAGATACGCAGTATTTT. Its translation is CASSLYALAGEADTQYF.

The rearrangement uses TRBV18 and TRBJ1-4; no clear D. Germline CDR1 and CDR2: KGHSH and LQKENI. The CDR3 consists of 13 residues. Trimming pared 6 bases from V and 6 bases from J, leaving 11 bases between. CDR3 region: CASSGVLDEKLFF. The CDR3 nucleotides read TGTGCCAGCTCGGGAGTGCTAGATGAAAAACTGTTTTTT.

The gene calls are TRBV9 and TRBJ2-7; D perhaps matches TRBD2 (6 bases). The CDR3 runs to 14 residues. Germline V gives CDR1 SGDLS, CDR2 YYNGEE. Trimming took off 1 base at V and 2 bases at J, with 10 bases between the two ends. The CDR3, as DNA: TGTGCCAGCAGCGTACAACCGGGGGCCTACGAGCAGTACTTC. Amino acid sequence: CASSVQPGAYEQYF.

The CDR3 DNA follows: TGCGCCAGCAGCCAAGTAAAAGGACATGAGGACTACACCTTC. Protein sequence: CASSQVKGHEDYTF. The chain carries TRBV4-3 and TRBJ1-2; perhaps TRBD1 as D (5 bases). The ends were cut back, 1 base at V and 10 bases at J, with 16 bases in the middle. CDR1 and CDR2 (germline): LGHNA, YSLEER. This CDR3 spans 14 amino acids.

CDR3 DNA sequence: TGTGCCAGCAGCTTGGGGGGTGGCTACAATGAGCAGTTCTTC. Translated: CASSLGGGYNEQFF. V gene TRBV11-2 combines with J gene TRBJ2-1, with D perhaps TRBD2 (6 bases). Germline V gene data show CDR1 as SGHAT and CDR2 as FQNNGV. This CDR3 is 14 amino acids long. V shed 3 bases and J shed 3 bases, with 9 bases lying between them. Looking up the rest from reference TRBV11-2 and TRBJ2-1 gives the full variable domain: EAGVAQSPRYKIIEKRQSVAFWCNPISGHATLYWYQQILGQGPKLLIQFQNNGVVDDSQLPKDRFSAERLKGVDSTLKIQPAKLEDSAVYLCASSLGGGYNEQFFGPGTRLTVL.

A note on this clone: Other DNA sequences in this specimen translate into the identical CDR3. The chain couples TRBV7-9 to TRBJ1-1, with D perhaps TRBD1 (5 bases). With 1 base removed from V and 1 base from J, the gap between germline ends came to 10 bases. The CDR3 is made up of 15 amino acids. The germline CDR1 and CDR2 sequences are SEHNR and FQNEAQ (reference sequence). For the CDR3, the DNA is TGTGCCAGCAGCTTAGGGGGCGATCCGAACACTGAAGCTTTCTTT. Residues: CASSLGGDPNTEAFF.

This chain connects TRBV7-9 to TRBJ2-6; D is perhaps TRBD2 (6 bases). Germline CDR1 reads SEHNR; CDR2 reads FQNEAQ (reference sequence). V was shortened by 5 bases and J by 13 bases, with 24 bases between the two germline ends. This CDR3 is built from 16 residues. In DNA, the CDR3 is TGTGCCAGCAGCCTAGGAGGGACTGGGCATAAAAAAGTCCTGACTTTC. Translated, it gives CASSLGGTGHKKVLTF.

This chain connects TRBV19 to TRBJ2-2; a possible D gene is TRBD2 (6 bases). The CDR3 consists of 15 residues. V was pared by 7 bases and J by 0 bases, with 12 bases between. Germline CDR1 reads LNHDA; CDR2 reads SQIVND (reference sequence). This CDR3 is CASMEGYANTGELFF. CDR3 coding DNA: TGTGCCAGTATGGAGGGATACGCGAACACCGGGGAGCTGTTTTTT.

As DNA, the CDR3 is TGTGCCTCAGGGCGAACCCCTCTGGGGGAGACCCAGTACTTC. It translates to CASGRTPLGETQYF. The chain recombines TRBV6-5 with TRBJ2-5, with a tentative D call TRBD1 (5 bases). V shed 11 bases and J shed 5 bases, with 21 bases lying between them. Per the germline V gene, CDR1 is MNHEY and CDR2 is SVGAGI. There are 14 residues in the CDR3.

V and J are TRBV9 and TRBJ2-5; 7 nucleotides line up with TRBD1. The CDR3 extends over 14 amino acids. Germline lookup yields CDR1 SGDLS and CDR2 YYNGEE. V trimming: 4 bases; J trimming: 3 bases; junction bases outside the gene matches: 6. The CDR3 bases are TGTGCCAGCAGCATCCGGGACAGTAAAGAGACCCAGTACTTC. It yields the protein CASSIRDSKETQYF.

This clone has just a few counts. The chain is built from TRBV10-2 and TRBJ1-5, with a possible D match to TRBD1 (6 bases). The V gene's germline CDR1 is WSHSY and CDR2 SAAADI. V shed 3 bases and J shed 2 bases, with 20 bases lying between them. CDR3 length: 18 residues. Here the CDR3 DNA reads TGCGCCAGCAGTGATTTGGTGTGGGAGGGGGTTGGCAATCAGCCCCAGCATTTT. Translated: CASSDLVWEGVGNQPQHF.

There are a few counts of this clone. The chain employs TRBV7-7 and TRBJ2-2, with 15 positions matching TRBD2. V lost 4 bases to trimming and J lost 1 base; unmatched junction nucleotides: 1. Germline V gene lookup returns CDR1 SSHAT and CDR2 FNYEAQ (reference sequence). There are 17 residues in the CDR3. The CDR3 DNA reads as TGTGCCAGCAGCTCGGGACTAGCGGGGGGGAACACCGGGGAGCTGTTTTTT. It encodes CASSSGLAGGNTGELFF.

This clone was seen just once. V usage is TRBV7-2 and J usage is TRBJ2-4; 7 bases align to TRBD1. The CDR3 is made up of 11 amino acids. Germline trimming cut 6 bases from V and 10 bases from J; bases unmatched to any gene: 3. CDR1 is SGHTA, CDR2 FQGNSA, per germline. CDR3 amino acids: CASSLTGIQYF. The CDR3 nucleotides read TGTGCCAGCAGTTTGACAGGGATTCAGTACTTC.

V and J are TRBV7-8 and TRBJ2-5; D is possibly TRBD1 or TRBD2 (5 bases each). V lost 8 bases to trimming and J lost 6 bases, with 16 bases between them. Germline V gene lookup returns CDR1 SGHVS and CDR2 FQNEAQ. The length of the CDR3 is 13 residues. The CDR3 sequence is CASCRGKGKTQYF. In nucleotides, the CDR3 is TGTGCCAGCTGCCGGGGAAAGGGGAAGACCCAGTACTTC. The whole variable domain, filled in from reference TRBV7-8 and TRBJ2-5, reads GAGVSQSPRYKVAKRGQDVALRCDPISGHVSLFWYQQALGQGPEFLTYFQNEAQLDKSGLPSDRFFAERPEGSVSTLKIQRTQQEDSAVYLCASCRGKGKTQYFGPGTRLLVL.

The chain combines TRBV4-1 with TRBJ2-7; TRBD2 might be the D (5 bases). Trimming stripped 0 bases from V and 2 bases from J, with 11 bases between. The CDR3 spans 15 residues. Germline CDR1 reads MGHRA; CDR2 reads YSYEKL. CDR3 region: CASSQERGFTYEQYF. In nucleotides, the CDR3 is TGCGCCAGCAGCCAAGAGAGAGGGTTCACCTACGAGCAGTACTTC.

The chain is built from TRBV7-2 and TRBJ1-2, with TRBD1 matching over 7 bases. Germline V gene lookup returns CDR1 SGHTA and CDR2 FQGNSA. The V segment lost 5 bases and the J segment 2 bases; nucleotides outside the gene matches: 5. The CDR3 has 14 amino acids. DNA for the CDR3: TGTGCCAGCAGCCTTCAACAGGGGAACTATGGCTACACCTTC. Encoded protein: CASSLQQGNYGYTF. The whole variable domain, remainder taken from reference TRBV7-2 and TRBJ1-2, is GAGVSQSPSNKVTEKGKDVELRCDPISGHTALYWYRQSLGQGLEFLIYFQGNSAPDKSGLPSDRFSAERTGGSVSTLTIQRTQQEDSAVYLCASSLQQGNYGYTFGSGTRLTVV.

The V and J genes are TRBV27 and TRBJ2-7; tentatively, D is TRBD1 (6 bases). Trimming removed 5 bases at V and 4 bases at J, with 12 bases between. Germline V gives CDR1 MNHEY, CDR2 SMNVEV (reference sequence). The CDR3 is 13 amino acids. CDR3 in amino acids: CASSLQGRYEQYF. The CDR3 coding sequence is TGTGCCAGCAGTCTACAGGGTAGGTACGAGCAGTACTTC.

This chain links TRBV7-8 with TRBJ1-1; possible D gene TRBD1, 6 bases. The ends were cut back, 3 bases at V and 3 bases at J, with 17 bases in the middle. The CDR3 extends over 16 amino acids. The germline V gene encodes CDR1 SGHVS and CDR2 FQNEAQ. The CDR3 region has the DNA TGTGCCAGCAGCTTCTACAGGGTGGTTTCAGACACTGAAGCTTTCTTT. It translates to CASSFYRVVSDTEAFF.

The chain carries TRBV3-1 (or the pseudogene TRBV3-2) and TRBJ1-2; 8 nucleotides align to TRBD1. CDR1 is LGHDT, CDR2 YNNKEL, per germline (reference sequence). CDR3 length equals 15 residues. The J segment lost 4 bases and the V segment lost 4 bases, leaving 8 bases of the junction unmatched. CDR3 sequence reads: CASSRSDRVTYGYTF. CDR3 in DNA: TGTGCCAGCAGCCGATCGGACAGGGTAACCTATGGCTACACCTTC.

The chain's CDR3 is CASAPSRRVWGNQPQHF. The CDR3 bases are TGTGCCAGCGCTCCCTCAAGGCGGGTCTGGGGCAATCAGCCCCAGCATTTT. This chain connects TRBV27 to TRBJ1-5, with D hard to call. Germline CDR1 reads MNHEY; CDR2 reads SMNVEV (reference sequence). V gave up 8 bases and J gave up 2 bases, with 22 bases separating them. The CDR3 contains 17 residues.

The V and J genes are TRBV27 and TRBJ1-6, with a possible D match to TRBD1 (6 bases). The CDR3 contains 14 residues. The germline V gene encodes CDR1 MNHEY and CDR2 SMNVEV (reference sequence). The germline V and J ends were trimmed by 6 bases and 7 bases, with 13 bases remaining between them. The CDR3 sequence: CASRWGQENSPLHF. CDR3 nucleotide sequence: TGTGCCAGCAGGTGGGGGCAGGAAAATTCACCCCTCCACTTT.

The V call is TRBV3-1 (or the pseudogene TRBV3-2), the J call TRBJ1-1, with D maybe TRBD1 (5 bases). This CDR3 contains 14 residues. Looked up from germline, CDR1 is LGHDT and CDR2 is YNNKEL (reference sequence). V lost 4 bases and J 0 bases, leaving 9 bases between the germline ends. The CDR3 reads CASSPRAMNTEAFF. The CDR3 coding sequence is TGTGCCAGCAGCCCCAGGGCCATGAACACTGAAGCTTTCTTT.